Each of the 18 T cell receptor beta chains below was sequenced from the same sample in a study of shared clonotypes between healthy human individuals. TCRdb's table, derived via immunoSEQ multiplex PCR, lists solely in-frame clones and lacks some. The data show under 2,500,000 clones, with about 94% seen just once and over 0.1% held by the top ten. Material for sequencing was naive CD4+ T cells sorted from blood. This sample's subset: CD45RA+ positively selected. The receptors come from a man between 18 and 29 years old in good health.

This chain connects TRBV11-2 to TRBJ2-1, with D possibly matching TRBD2 (5 bases). V was cut by 1 base and J by 10 bases, with 11 bases left in between. The germline gives CDR1 SGHAT, CDR2 FQNNGV. The CDR3 covers 13 residues. For the CDR3, the DNA is TGTGCCAGCAGCTTAGTTCTAGCTCGGGAGCAGTTCTTC. Encoded protein: CASSLVLAREQFF.

The chain recombines TRBV9 with TRBJ2-1, with 8 nucleotides matching TRBD1. The CDR3 is made up of 13 amino acids. Trimming took 3 bases from V and 8 from J; bases not matched to a gene: 4. Germline V lookup: CDR1 SGDLS, CDR2 YYNGEE. CDR3 DNA: TGTGCCAGCAGCGCCTGGGACAGGCATGAGCAGTTCTTC. Its translation: CASSAWDRHEQFF.

About this clone: The junction does not match germline at one end; this may be a read error. The chain combines TRBV4-3 with TRBJ2-1, with D hard to call. Germline lookup yields CDR1 LGHNA and CDR2 YSLEER. The CDR3 runs to 13 residues. CDR3 DNA: TGCGCCAGCAGCCAAGATTTGGAACCCAAGGTGGTCTTC. Its translation: CASSQDLEPKVVF.

The chain is built from TRBV5-1 and TRBJ2-2, with no clear D. The V end was cut by 4 bases, the J end by 5 bases, with 12 bases between. CDR1 and CDR2 from the germline V gene are SGHRS and YFSETQ. The CDR3 is 14 amino acids. This chain's CDR3 is CASSPTDLTGELFF. CDR3 DNA: TGCGCCAGCAGCCCCACAGACCTAACCGGGGAGCTGTTTTTT.

The V call is TRBV6-4, the J call TRBJ2-3, with D maybe TRBD2 (7 bases). Germline-derived CDR1 and CDR2 are MRHNA and SNTAGT. The V and J ends lost 5 bases and 5 bases respectively, with 17 bases between them. CDR3 size: 15 residues. The CDR3 nucleotides read TGTGCCAGCAGTTTAAGCGGGAAGGGGGGAGATACGCAGTATTTT. Its translation: CASSLSGKGGDTQYF.

The V call is TRBV27, the J call TRBJ1-6; a weak D match, TRBD1 (5 bases). Germline V gives CDR1 MNHEY, CDR2 SMNVEV (reference sequence). V lost 7 bases and J lost 7, with 14 bases in between. This CDR3 spans 14 amino acids. The CDR3 sequence is CASTPGTGNSPLHF. The CDR3 DNA follows: TGTGCCAGCACCCCAGGGACGGGAAATTCACCCCTCCACTTT.

Of note for this clone: Different DNA sequences within this sample yield the same CDR3. This chain connects TRBV5-1 to TRBJ2-5, with D unclear. V was shortened by 0 bases and J by 1 base, with 4 bases between the two germline ends. CDR3 length: 13 amino acids. The germline CDR1 and CDR2 sequences are SGHRS and YFSETQ. In DNA form, the CDR3 reads TGCGCCAGCAGCTTGGAGGGCCAAGAGACCCAGTACTTC. Protein product: CASSLEGQETQYF.

This clone was seen just once. This rearrangement joins TRBV29-1 to TRBJ2-1; TRBD2 agrees at 11 bases. With 6 bases clipped from V and 0 bases from J, the junction kept 13 bases outside the gene matches. Germline V gives CDR1 SQVTM, CDR2 ANQGSEA. The CDR3 is 18 amino acids. CDR3 bases: TGCAGCGTCGCCGGGACTAGCGGACCGATTAGCTCCTACAATGAGCAGTTCTTC. It encodes CSVAGTSGPISSYNEQFF.

The chain employs TRBV15 and TRBJ1-4, with 9 bases aligning to TRBD1. This CDR3 region has 15 residues. Germline CDR1 is LNHNV and CDR2 is YYDKDF (reference sequence). The V gene end was trimmed by 2 bases and the J gene end by 3 bases; junction bases not matched to a gene: 1. CDR3 nucleotides: TGTGCCACCAGCAGACGGACAGGGGCTAATGAAAAACTGTTTTTT. Protein sequence: CATSRRTGANEKLFF.

The chain links TRBV5-1 to TRBJ1-3; D gene unclear. Germline V gives CDR1 SGHRS, CDR2 YFSETQ. CDR3 size: 14 residues. With 0 bases removed from V and 1 base from J, the gap between germline ends came to 5 bases. DNA of the CDR3: TGCGCCAGCAGCTTGGAGCAATCTGGAAACACCATATATTTT. Its translation: CASSLEQSGNTIYF.

This clone was recorded only once. V and J are TRBV10-3 and TRBJ2-3; D is uncertain. V dropped 2 bases and J dropped 0 bases, with 9 bases sitting between them. CDR1 and CDR2 (germline): ENHRY, SYGVKD. The length of the CDR3 is 15 residues. The chain's CDR3 is CAISEGPVSTDTQYF. In nucleotides, the CDR3 is TGTGCCATCAGTGAGGGCCCAGTGAGCACAGATACGCAGTATTTT.

On this clone: In the same sample, other DNA sequences code for this CDR3. The chain couples TRBV6-5 to TRBJ2-7, with D tentatively TRBD1 (6 bases). Germline CDR1 and CDR2: MNHEY and SVGAGI. CDR3 length: 13 amino acids. The V end lost 1 base, the J end lost 6 bases, and 10 bases lay between the germline ends. The CDR3 nucleotides are TGTGCCAGCAGTTACTTACAGGGTGGCGAGCAGTACTTC. Amino acids: CASSYLQGGEQYF.

The genes are TRBV30 and TRBJ1-3; 7 nucleotides line up with TRBD1. The germline V gene encodes CDR1 GTSNPN and CDR2 SVGIG (reference sequence). V trimming: 2 bases; J trimming: 2 bases; junction bases outside the gene matches: 18. There are 19 residues in the CDR3. In DNA, the CDR3 is TGTGCCTGGAGTAAAGAAAAACACATCGGGACAGTGGCTGGAAACACCATATATTTT. Translated: CAWSKEKHIGTVAGNTIYF.

This chain uses TRBV11-2 with TRBJ2-5, with 12 bases fitting TRBD1. CDR1 SGHAT and CDR2 FQNNGV come from the germline V gene. The CDR3 has 16 amino acids. Trimming removed 5 bases from V and 5 bases from J; junction bases left unmatched: 9. DNA for the CDR3: TGTGCCAGCAGCGCCGGGACAGGGGGCGTGGGGGAGACCCAGTACTTC. Its protein product is CASSAGTGGVGETQYF. The variable domain in full, with the rest retrieved from reference TRBV11-2 and TRBJ2-5, is EAGVAQSPRYKIIEKRQSVAFWCNPISGHATLYWYQQILGQGPKLLIQFQNNGVVDDSQLPKDRFSAERLKGVDSTLKIQPAKLEDSAVYLCASSAGTGGVGETQYFGPGTRLLVL.

The V and J genes are TRBV25-1 and TRBJ2-5; TRBD1 matches 11 bases. V gave up 6 bases and J gave up 2 bases; unmatched junction bases: 8. CDR3 length equals 16 residues. The germline V gene has CDR1 MGHDK and CDR2 SYGVNS. The CDR3 spells CASRATDRGPQETQYF. For the CDR3, the DNA is TGTGCCAGCAGGGCTACGGACAGGGGGCCTCAAGAGACCCAGTACTTC.

This clone came up once. The chain is built from TRBV30 and TRBJ1-5, with a weak D call TRBD1 (5 bases). The CDR3 contains 14 residues. Per germline, CDR1 GTSNPN and CDR2 SVGIG (reference sequence). V lost 0 bases, J lost 7 bases, and 13 bases lay in between. This chain's CDR3 is CAWSVLMGTQPQHF. CDR3 nucleotide sequence: TGTGCCTGGAGTGTATTAATGGGGACCCAGCCCCAGCATTTT.

The V gene is TRBV28, the J gene TRBJ1-6, with D unclear. V was cut by 5 bases and J by 0 bases, with 11 bases left in between. CDR1 is MDHEN and CDR2 is SYDVKM in the germline V gene. The CDR3 totals 16 residues. The CDR3 region is CASSLLGGSYNSPLHF. The CDR3 DNA is TGTGCCAGCAGTCTACTTGGAGGCTCCTATAATTCACCCCTCCACTTT.

The rearrangement uses TRBV2 and TRBJ2-3, with 7 bases lining up with TRBD1. The germline V gene has CDR1 SNHLY and CDR2 FYNNEI. V was pared by 6 bases and J by 4 bases, with 10 bases of the junction left unmatched. The CDR3 has 15 amino acids. CDR3 sequence (DNA): TGTGCCAGCAGATCACAGGGGATGGGAGCAGATACGCAGTATTTT. Translation gives CASRSQGMGADTQYF.